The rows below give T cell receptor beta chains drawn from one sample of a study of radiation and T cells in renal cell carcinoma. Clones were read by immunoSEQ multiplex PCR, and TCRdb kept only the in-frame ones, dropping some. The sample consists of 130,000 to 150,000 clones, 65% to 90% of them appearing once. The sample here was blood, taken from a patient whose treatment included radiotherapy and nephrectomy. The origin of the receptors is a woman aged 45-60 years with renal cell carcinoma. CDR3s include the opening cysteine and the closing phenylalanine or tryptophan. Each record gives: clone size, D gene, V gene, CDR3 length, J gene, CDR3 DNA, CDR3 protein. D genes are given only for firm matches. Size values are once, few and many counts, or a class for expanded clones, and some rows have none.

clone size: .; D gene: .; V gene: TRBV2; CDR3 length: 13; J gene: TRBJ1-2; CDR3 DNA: TGTGCCAGCATTGAAGGCAGGGAAGTAGTCTACACCTTC; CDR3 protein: CASIEGREVVYTF
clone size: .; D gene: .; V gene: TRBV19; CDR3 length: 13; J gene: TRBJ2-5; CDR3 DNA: TGTGCCAGTACCCCGCCGGGGGGCGAGACCCAGTACTTC; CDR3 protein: CASTPPGGETQYF
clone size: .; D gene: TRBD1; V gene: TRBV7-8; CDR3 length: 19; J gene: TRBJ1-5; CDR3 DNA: TGTGCCAGCAGCGCTCCCCGGACAGGGCGAGGGGACCCGAGTCAGCCCCAGCATTTT; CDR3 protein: CASSAPRTGRGDPSQPQHF
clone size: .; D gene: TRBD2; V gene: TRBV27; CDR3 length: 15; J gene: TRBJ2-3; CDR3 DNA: TGTGCCAGCAGTTACATCGGGACTAGCGGGGATACGCAGTATTTT; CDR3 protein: CASSYIGTSGDTQYF
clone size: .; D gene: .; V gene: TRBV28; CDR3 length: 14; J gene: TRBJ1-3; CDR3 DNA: TGTGCCAGCAGTCCCCCGTTCCCTGGAAACACCATATATTTT; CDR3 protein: CASSPPFPGNTIYF
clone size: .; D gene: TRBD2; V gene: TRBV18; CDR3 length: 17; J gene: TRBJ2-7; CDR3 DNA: TGTGCCAGCTCCCCGGGACTAGCGGGAGGGAACTCCTACGAGCAGTACTTC; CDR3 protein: CASSPGLAGGNSYEQYF
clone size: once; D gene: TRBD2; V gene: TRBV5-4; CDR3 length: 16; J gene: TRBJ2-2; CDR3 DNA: TGTGCCAGCAGCCTTCCGGGACTAGCGTCTACCGGGGAGCTGTTTTTT; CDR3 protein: CASSLPGLASTGELFF
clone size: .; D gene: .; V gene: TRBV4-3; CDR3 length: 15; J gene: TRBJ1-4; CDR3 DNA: TGCGCCAGCAGCCAAGATAAAGGGCAGTTGGGGAAACTGTTTTTT; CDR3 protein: CASSQDKGQLGKLFF
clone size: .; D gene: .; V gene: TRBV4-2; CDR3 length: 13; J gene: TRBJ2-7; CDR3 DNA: TGTGCCAGCAGCCAAGATAACTTGGACTCTTTGTACTTC; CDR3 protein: CASSQDNLDSLYF
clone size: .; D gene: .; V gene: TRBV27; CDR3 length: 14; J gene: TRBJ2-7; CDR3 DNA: TGTGCCAGCAGTTTAAGATGGAGGTCCTACGAGCAGTACTTC; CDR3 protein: CASSLRWRSYEQYF
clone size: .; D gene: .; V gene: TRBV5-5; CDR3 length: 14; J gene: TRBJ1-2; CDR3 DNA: TGTGCCAGCAGCCTGAGGGCGGCTAACTATGGCTACACCTTC; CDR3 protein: CASSLRAANYGYTF
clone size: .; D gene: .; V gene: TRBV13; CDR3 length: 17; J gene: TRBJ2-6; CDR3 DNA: TGTGCCAGCAGCTTAGGTAGGGTGGGAGCTGGGGCCAACGTCCTGACTTTC; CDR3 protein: CASSLGRVGAGANVLTF
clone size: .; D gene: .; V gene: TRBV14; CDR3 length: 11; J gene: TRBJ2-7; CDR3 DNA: TGTGCCAGCAGCCAATTCGACGAGCAGTACTTC; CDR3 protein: CASSQFDEQYF
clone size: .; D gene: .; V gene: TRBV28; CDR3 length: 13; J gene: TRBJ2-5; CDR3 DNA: TGTGCCATCCAGCCGGCAGGGCGGGAGACCCAGTACTTC; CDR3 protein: CAIQPAGRETQYF
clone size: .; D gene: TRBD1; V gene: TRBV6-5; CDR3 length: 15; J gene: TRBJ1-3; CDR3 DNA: TGTGCCAGCAGCCCAACAGGGGGCTCTGGAAACACCATATATTTT; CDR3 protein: CASSPTGGSGNTIYF
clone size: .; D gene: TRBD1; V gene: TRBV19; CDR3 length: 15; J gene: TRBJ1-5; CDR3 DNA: TGTGCCAGTAGTACACCGGGACAGCCAAATCAGCCCCAGCATTTT; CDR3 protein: CASSTPGQPNQPQHF
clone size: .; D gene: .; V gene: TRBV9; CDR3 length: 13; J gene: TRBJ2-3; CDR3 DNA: TGTGCCAGCAGCCTATCCGATGCGCATACGCAGTATTTT; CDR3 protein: CASSLSDAHTQYF
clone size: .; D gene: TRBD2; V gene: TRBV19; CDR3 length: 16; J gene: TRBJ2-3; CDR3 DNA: TGTGCCAGTAGTCTCAGTACTAGCGGAGGGGAGGATACGCAGTATTTT; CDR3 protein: CASSLSTSGGEDTQYF
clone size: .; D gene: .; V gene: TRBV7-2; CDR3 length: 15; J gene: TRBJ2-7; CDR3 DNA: TGTGCCAGCAGCCCGATCGAGACGGGGTGGTACGAGCAGTACTTC; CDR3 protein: CASSPIETGWYEQYF
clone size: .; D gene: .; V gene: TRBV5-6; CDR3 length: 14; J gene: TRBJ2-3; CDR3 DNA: TGTGCCAGCAGCTTGGTTGATGTGACAGATACGCAGTATTTT; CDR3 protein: CASSLVDVTDTQYF
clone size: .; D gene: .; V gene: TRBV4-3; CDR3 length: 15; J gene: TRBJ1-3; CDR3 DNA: TGCGCCAGCAGCCAAGAAGGTGGACTCGGAAACACCATATATTTT; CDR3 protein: CASSQEGGLGNTIYF
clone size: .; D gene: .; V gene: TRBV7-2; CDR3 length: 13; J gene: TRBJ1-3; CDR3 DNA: TGTGCCAGCAGGACAGCTATTGGAAACACCATATATTTT; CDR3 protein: CASRTAIGNTIYF
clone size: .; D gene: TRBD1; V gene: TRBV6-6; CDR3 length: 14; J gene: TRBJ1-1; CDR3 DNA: TGTGCCAGCAGTCCCAGACAGGGGCACACTGAAGCTTTCTTT; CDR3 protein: CASSPRQGHTEAFF
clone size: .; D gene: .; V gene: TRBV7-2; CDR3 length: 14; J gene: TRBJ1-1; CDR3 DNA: TGTGCCAGCAGCTTCCGGGAGATGAACACTGAAGCTTTCTTT; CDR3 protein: CASSFREMNTEAFF